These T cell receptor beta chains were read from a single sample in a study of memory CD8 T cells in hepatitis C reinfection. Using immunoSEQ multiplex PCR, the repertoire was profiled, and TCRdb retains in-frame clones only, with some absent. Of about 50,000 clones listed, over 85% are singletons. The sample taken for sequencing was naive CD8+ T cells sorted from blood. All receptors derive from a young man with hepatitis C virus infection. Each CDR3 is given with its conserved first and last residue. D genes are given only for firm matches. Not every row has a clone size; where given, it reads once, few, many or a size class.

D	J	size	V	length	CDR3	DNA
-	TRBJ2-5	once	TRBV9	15	CASSVYGTAQETQYF	TGTGCCAGCAGCGTGTACGGAACAGCCCAAGAGACCCAGTACTTC
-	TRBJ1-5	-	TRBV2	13	CASSQYSNQPQHF	TGTGCCAGCAGCCAGTATAGCAATCAGCCCCAGCATTTT
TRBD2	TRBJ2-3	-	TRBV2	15	CASRDLGGGTDTQYF	TGTGCCAGCAGAGACCTTGGGGGGGGGACAGATACGCAGTATTTT
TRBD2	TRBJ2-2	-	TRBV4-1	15	CASSLSGGAGGELFF	TGCGCCAGCAGCCTTAGCGGGGGGGCTGGCGGGGAGCTGTTTTTT
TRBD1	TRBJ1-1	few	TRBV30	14	CAWSVWDRHTEAFF	TGTGCCTGGAGCGTTTGGGACAGGCACACTGAAGCTTTCTTT
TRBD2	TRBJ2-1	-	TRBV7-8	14	CASTAGASYNEQFF	TGTGCCAGCACGGCGGGAGCGTCCTACAATGAGCAGTTCTTC
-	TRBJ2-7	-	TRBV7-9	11	CASSSTGEQYF	TGTGCCAGCAGCTCGACGGGCGAGCAGTACTTC
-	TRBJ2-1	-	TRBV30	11	CAWSVLNEQFF	TGTGCCTGGAGTGTACTTAATGAGCAGTTCTTC
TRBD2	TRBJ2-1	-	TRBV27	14	CASTSGGAGDEQFF	TGTGCCAGCACTAGCGGGGGGGCGGGCGATGAGCAGTTCTTC
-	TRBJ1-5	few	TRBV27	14	CASSLQGSNQPQHF	TGTGCCAGCAGTTTACAAGGGAGTAATCAGCCCCAGCATTTT
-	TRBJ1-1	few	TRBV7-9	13	CASSPTGNTEAFF	TGTGCCAGCAGCCCGACAGGGAACACTGAAGCTTTCTTT
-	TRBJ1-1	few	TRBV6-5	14	CASTQPGGNTEAFF	TGTGCCAGCACCCAACCGGGGGGGAACACTGAAGCTTTCTTT
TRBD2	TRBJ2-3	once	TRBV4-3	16	CASSRGTGRGADTQYF	TGCGCCAGCAGCCGCGGGACCGGGCGGGGGGCAGATACGCAGTATTTT
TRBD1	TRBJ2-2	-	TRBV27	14	CASSGQGYTGELFF	TGTGCCAGCAGTGGACAGGGTTACACCGGGGAGCTGTTTTTT
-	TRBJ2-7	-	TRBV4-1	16	CASSQGGGTSSYEQYF	TGCGCCAGCAGCCAAGGGGGCGGGACCAGCTCCTACGAGCAGTACTTC
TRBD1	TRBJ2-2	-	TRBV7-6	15	CASSLTGAPVGELFF	TGTGCCAGCAGCTTAACAGGGGCCCCGGTCGGGGAGCTGTTTTTT
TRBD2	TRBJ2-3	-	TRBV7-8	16	CASSPQRGVSTDTQYF	TGTGCCAGCAGCCCCCAGCGGGGGGTTAGCACAGATACGCAGTATTTT
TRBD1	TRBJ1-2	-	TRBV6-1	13	CASSWGQGFAYTF	TGTGCCAGCAGCTGGGGACAGGGCTTCGCCTACACCTTC
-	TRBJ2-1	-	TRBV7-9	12	CASSRSHNEQFF	TGTGCCAGCAGCCGTAGCCACAATGAGCAGTTCTTC
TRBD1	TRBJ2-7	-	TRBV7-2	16	CASSLGDRGGLYEQYF	TGTGCCAGCAGCTTAGGGGACAGGGGGGGACTATACGAGCAGTACTTC
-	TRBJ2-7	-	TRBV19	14	CASSFRGSSYEQYF	TGTGCCAGTAGTTTTCGAGGGTCCTCCTACGAGCAGTACTTC
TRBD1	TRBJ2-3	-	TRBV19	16	CASRTTTGPRGDTQYF	TGTGCCAGTAGGACTACGACAGGGCCCCGGGGAGATACGCAGTATTTT
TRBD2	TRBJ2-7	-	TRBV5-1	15	CASSPAGGGIYEQYF	TGCGCCAGCAGCCCCGCTGGCGGGGGAATTTACGAGCAGTACTTC
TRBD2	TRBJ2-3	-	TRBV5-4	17	CASSLGGLATSTDTQYF	TGTGCCAGCAGCTTGGGGGGACTAGCGACTAGCACAGATACGCAGTATTTT